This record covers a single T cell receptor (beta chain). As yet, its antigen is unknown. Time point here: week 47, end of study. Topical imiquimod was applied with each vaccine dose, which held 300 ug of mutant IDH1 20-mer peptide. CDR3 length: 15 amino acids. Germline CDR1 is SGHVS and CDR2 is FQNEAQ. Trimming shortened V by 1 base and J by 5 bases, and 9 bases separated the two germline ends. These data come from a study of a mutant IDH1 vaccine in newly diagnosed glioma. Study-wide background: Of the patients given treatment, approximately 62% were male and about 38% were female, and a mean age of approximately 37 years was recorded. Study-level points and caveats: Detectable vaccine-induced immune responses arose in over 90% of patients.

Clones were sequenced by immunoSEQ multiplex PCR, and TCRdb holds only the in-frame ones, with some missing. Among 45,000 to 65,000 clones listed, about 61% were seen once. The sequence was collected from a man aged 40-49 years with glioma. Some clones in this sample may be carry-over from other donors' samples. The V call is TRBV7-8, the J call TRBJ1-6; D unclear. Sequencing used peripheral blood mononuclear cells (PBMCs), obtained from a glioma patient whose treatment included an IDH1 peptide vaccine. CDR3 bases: TGTGCCAGCAGCTTAGTTGGCAAGAATAATTCACCCCTCCACTTT. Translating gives CASSLVGKNNSPLHF.